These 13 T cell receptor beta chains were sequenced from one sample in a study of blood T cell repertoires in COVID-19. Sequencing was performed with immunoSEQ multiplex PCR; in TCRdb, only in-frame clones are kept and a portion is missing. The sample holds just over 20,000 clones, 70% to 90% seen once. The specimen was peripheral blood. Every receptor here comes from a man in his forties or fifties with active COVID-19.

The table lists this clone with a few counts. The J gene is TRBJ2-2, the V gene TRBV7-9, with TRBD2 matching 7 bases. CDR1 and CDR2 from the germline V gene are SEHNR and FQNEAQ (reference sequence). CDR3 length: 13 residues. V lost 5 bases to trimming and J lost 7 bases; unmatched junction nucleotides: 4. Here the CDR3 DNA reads TGTGCCAGCAGCCGGGGGGATTTCGGGGAGCTGTTTTTT. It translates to CASSRGDFGELFF. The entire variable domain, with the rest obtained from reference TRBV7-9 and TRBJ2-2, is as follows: DTGVSQNPRHKITKRGQNVTFRCDPISEHNRLYWYRQTLGQGPEFLTYFQNEAQLEKSRLLSDRFSAERPKGSFSTLEIQRTEQGDSAMYLCASSRGDFGELFFGEGSRLTVL.

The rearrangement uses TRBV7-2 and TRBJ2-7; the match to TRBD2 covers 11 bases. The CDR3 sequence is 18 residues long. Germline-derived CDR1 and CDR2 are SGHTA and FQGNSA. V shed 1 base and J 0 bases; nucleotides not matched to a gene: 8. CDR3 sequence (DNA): TGTGCCAGCAGCTTAGAGGCTAGCGGGGGGCTCTTCTCCTACGAGCAGTACTTC. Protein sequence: CASSLEASGGLFSYEQYF.

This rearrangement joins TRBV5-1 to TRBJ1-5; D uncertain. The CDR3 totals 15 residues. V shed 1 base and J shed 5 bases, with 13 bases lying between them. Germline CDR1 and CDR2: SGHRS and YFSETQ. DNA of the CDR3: TGCGCCAGCAGCTTGTGGGGAGGTCGGGATCAGCCCCAGCATTTT. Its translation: CASSLWGGRDQPQHF.

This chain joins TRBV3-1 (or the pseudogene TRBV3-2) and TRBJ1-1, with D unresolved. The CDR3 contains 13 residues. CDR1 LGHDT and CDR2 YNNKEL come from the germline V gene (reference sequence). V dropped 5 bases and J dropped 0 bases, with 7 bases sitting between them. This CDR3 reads CASSITVNTEAFF. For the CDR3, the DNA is TGTGCCAGCAGCATCACGGTGAACACTGAAGCTTTCTTT.

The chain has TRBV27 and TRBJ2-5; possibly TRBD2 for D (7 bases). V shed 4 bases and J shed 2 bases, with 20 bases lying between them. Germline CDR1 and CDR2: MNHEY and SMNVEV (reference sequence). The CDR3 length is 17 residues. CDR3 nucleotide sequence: TGTGCCAGCAGTTCCCCGGCGGGGGCGGGTGTGCAAGAGACCCAGTACTTC. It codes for CASSSPAGAGVQETQYF.

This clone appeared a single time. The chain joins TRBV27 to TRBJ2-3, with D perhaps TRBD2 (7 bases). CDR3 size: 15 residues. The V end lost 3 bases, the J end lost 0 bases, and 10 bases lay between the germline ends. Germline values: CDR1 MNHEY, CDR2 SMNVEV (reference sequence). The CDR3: CASSFGGGSTDTQYF. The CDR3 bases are TGTGCCAGCAGTTTTGGGGGGGGCAGCACAGATACGCAGTATTTT.

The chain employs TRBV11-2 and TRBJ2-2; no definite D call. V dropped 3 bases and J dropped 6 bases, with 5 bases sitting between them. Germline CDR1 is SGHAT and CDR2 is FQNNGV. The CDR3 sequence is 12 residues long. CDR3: CASSFQAGELFF. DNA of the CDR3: TGTGCCAGCAGCTTCCAGGCCGGGGAGCTGTTTTTT.

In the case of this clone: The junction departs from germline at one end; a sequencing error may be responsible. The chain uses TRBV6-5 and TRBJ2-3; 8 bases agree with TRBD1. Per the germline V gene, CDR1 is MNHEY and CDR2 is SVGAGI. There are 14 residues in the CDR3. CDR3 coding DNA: TGTGCCAGCAGTAGCGGACAGGGAGCAGACACGCAGTATTTT. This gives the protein CASSSGQGADTQYF.

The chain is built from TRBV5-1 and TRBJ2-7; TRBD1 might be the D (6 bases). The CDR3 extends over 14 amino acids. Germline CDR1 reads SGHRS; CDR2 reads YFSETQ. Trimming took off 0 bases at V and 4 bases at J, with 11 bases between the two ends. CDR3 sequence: CASSLGGGEYEQYF. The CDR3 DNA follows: TGCGCCAGCAGCTTGGGAGGGGGAGAATACGAGCAGTACTTC. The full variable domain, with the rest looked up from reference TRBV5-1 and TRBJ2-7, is KAGVTQTPRYLIKTRGQQVTLSCSPISGHRSVSWYQQTPGQGLQFLFEYFSETQRNKGNFPGRFSGRQFSNSRSEMNVSTLELGDSALYLCASSLGGGEYEQYFGPGTRLTVT.

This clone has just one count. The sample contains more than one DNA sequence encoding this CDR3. DNA for the CDR3: TGTGCCAGCAGTTACTCGGGGGGATATACCGGGGAGCTGTTTTTT. It specifies CASSYSGGYTGELFF. This chain uses TRBV6-2 or TRBV6-3 with TRBJ2-2; D perhaps matches TRBD2 (6 bases). The CDR3 length is 15 residues. V lost 0 bases and J 5 bases, leaving 10 bases between the germline ends. CDR1 is MNHEY, CDR2 SVGEGT, per germline.

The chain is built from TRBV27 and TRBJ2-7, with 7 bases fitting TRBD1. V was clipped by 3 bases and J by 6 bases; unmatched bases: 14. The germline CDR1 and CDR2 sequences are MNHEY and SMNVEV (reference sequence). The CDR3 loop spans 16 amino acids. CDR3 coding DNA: TGTGCCAGCAGTTTCTCCCACAGGGGAAGGGGTCTCGAGCAGTACTTC. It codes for CASSFSHRGRGLEQYF.

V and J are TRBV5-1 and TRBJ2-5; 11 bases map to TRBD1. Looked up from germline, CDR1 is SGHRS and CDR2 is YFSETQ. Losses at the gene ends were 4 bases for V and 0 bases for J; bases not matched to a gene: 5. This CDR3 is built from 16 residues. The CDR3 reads CASSAGTGGYQETQYF. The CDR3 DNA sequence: TGCGCCAGCAGCGCCGGGACAGGGGGGTACCAAGAGACCCAGTACTTC. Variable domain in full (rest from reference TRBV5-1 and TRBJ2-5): KAGVTQTPRYLIKTRGQQVTLSCSPISGHRSVSWYQQTPGQGLQFLFEYFSETQRNKGNFPGRFSGRQFSNSRSEMNVSTLELGDSALYLCASSAGTGGYQETQYFGPGTRLLVL.

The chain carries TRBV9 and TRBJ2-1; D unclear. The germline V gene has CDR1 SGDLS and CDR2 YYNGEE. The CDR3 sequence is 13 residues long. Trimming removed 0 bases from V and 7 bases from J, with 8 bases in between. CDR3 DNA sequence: TGTGCCAGCAGCGTAGCGGGTGGAAATGAGCAGTTCTTC. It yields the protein CASSVAGGNEQFF.